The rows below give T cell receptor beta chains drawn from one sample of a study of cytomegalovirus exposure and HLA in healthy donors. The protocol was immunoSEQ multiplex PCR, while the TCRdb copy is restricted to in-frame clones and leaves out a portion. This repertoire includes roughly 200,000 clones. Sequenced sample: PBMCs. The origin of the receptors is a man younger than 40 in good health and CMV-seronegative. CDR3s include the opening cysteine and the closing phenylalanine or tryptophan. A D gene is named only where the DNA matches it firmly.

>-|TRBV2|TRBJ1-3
CASSEAQTANSGNTIYF
TGTGCCAGCAGTGAAGCGCAAACAGCCAACTCTGGAAACACCATATATTTT
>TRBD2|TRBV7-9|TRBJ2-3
CASSIGTSVSTDTQYF
TGTGCCAGCAGCATCGGGACTAGCGTTAGCACAGATACGCAGTATTTT
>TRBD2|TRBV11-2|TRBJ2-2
CASSLVSGRGNGELFF
TGTGCCAGCAGCTTAGTTAGCGGGAGAGGGAACGGGGAGCTGTTTTTT
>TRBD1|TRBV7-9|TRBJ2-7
CASSPSPDRVAYEQYF
TGTGCCAGCAGCCCAAGTCCAGACAGGGTGGCCTACGAGCAGTACTTC
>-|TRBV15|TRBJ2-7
CATSRVGGHEQYF
TGTGCCACCAGCAGAGTGGGAGGTCACGAGCAGTACTTC
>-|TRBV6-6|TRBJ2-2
CASRGGSNTGELFF
TGTGCCAGCAGAGGAGGATCCAACACCGGGGAGCTGTTTTTT
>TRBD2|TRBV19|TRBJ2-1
CASSIEASGSYNEQFF
TGTGCCAGTAGTATCGAGGCTAGCGGATCCTACAATGAGCAGTTCTTC
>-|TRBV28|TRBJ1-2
CASIVGGRDYGYTF
TGTGCCAGCATCGTGGGGGGTCGGGACTATGGCTACACCTTC
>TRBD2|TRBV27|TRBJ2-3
CASSSYSGSGDTQYF
TGTGCCAGCAGTTCGTATAGCGGGAGTGGGGATACGCAGTATTTT
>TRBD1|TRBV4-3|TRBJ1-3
CASSQAGGWDTIYF
TGCGCCAGCAGCCAAGCAGGGGGCTGGGACACCATATATTTT
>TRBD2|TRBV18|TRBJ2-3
CASSRTSGLTDTQYF
TGTGCCAGCTCCAGGACTAGCGGCCTCACAGATACGCAGTATTTT